This TCR beta chain comes out of a study of CXCR3-negative and CXCR3-positive naive CD8 T cells. Study outcomes and limitations: TRB CDR3 hydrophobicity was greater in CXCR3-positive naive cells than in CXCR3-negative naive cells.

The libraries of TRB cDNA were constructed through 5' RACE using UMI labels. TCRdb re-called the 5' RACE reads; every CDR3 protein appears as one record, without DNA. Its table lists 6,000 to 8,000 distinct CDR3 sequences. By frequency, this clonotype registers medium-sized. What it recognizes is unknown. CDR3 size: 15 residues. Germline V CDR1 and CDR2: SGHRS, YFSETQ. The sequence was obtained from a human donor in good health. Some clones in this sample may be carry-over from other donors' samples. This chain uses TRBV5-1 with TRBJ2-5; TCRdb outputs TRBD1, but without DNA this stays unchecked. Material: naive CXCR3+ CD8+ T cells from blood. The subset is: CD45RO-CCR7+CD27+CD95- naive CD8+ T cells expressing CXCR3 (TNR3+). The CDR3 region is CASSLADRGQETQYF.